The 30 T cell receptor beta chains below were found in one sample sequenced in a study of blood T cell repertoires in COVID-19. Clones were read by immunoSEQ multiplex PCR, and TCRdb kept only the in-frame ones, dropping some. The repertoire holds under 95,000 clones, roughly 91% seen once, with approximately 4.4% in the top ten. The sequenced material came from peripheral blood. These receptors were collected from an elderly woman with acute or convalescent COVID-19.

V and J are TRBV5-4 and TRBJ1-2; TRBD1 matches 9 bases. Germline values: CDR1 SGHNT, CDR2 YYREEE (reference sequence). The length of the CDR3 is 16 residues. The J segment lost 4 bases and the V segment lost 1 base, leaving 8 bases of the junction unmatched. CDR3 amino acids: CASSLSQNRGLYGYTF. CDR3 nucleotides: TGTGCCAGCAGCTTGTCCCAGAACAGGGGGCTCTATGGCTACACCTTC. The full variable domain, rest sourced from reference TRBV5-4 and TRBJ1-2, is ETGVTQSPTHLIKTRGQQVTLRCSSQSGHNTVSWYQQALGQGPQFIFQYYREEENGRGNFPPRFSGLQFPNYSSELNVNALELDDSALYLCASSLSQNRGLYGYTFGSGTRLTVV.

The chain uses TRBV18 and TRBJ1-4, with TRBD1 identical over 7 bases. After removal of 5 bases from V and 3 bases from J, the junction contained 6 bases not matched to a gene. The CDR3 covers 15 residues. CDR1 KGHSH and CDR2 LQKENI come from the germline V gene. The CDR3, as DNA: TGTGCCAGCTCAGTACCCGGGACAGCTAATGAAAAACTGTTTTTT. It yields the protein CASSVPGTANEKLFF. Full variable domain (missing parts from reference TRBV18 and TRBJ1-4): NAGVMQNPRHLVRRRGQEARLRCSPMKGHSHVYWYRQLPEEGLKFMVYLQKENIIDESGMPKERFSAEFPKEGPSILRIQQVVRGDSAAYFCASSVPGTANEKLFFGSGTQLSVL.

The chain is built from TRBV7-8 and TRBJ1-4, with 7 bases identical to TRBD1. J lost 3 bases, V lost 3 bases, and 4 bases had no gene match. This CDR3 has 15 residues. Germline-derived CDR1 and CDR2 are SGHVS and FQNEAQ. Here the CDR3 DNA reads TGTGCCAGCAGCTTTCGACAGGGACCTAATGAAAAACTGTTTTTT. Translation: CASSFRQGPNEKLFF.

J is TRBJ1-3 and V is TRBV18; 7 nucleotides line up with TRBD1. Trimming at V came to 8 bases and at J to 0 bases, leaving 7 bases not matched to a gene. Germline CDR1 KGHSH, CDR2 LQKENI. This CDR3 comprises 15 residues. The CDR3 sequence is CASTGQTSSGNTIYF. The DNA of the CDR3 is TGTGCCAGCACGGGACAGACCAGCTCTGGAAACACCATATATTTT.

This sequence joins TRBV5-4 and TRBJ2-3; D may be TRBD1 (5 bases). The CDR3 loop spans 15 amino acids. Germline CDR1 reads SGHNT; CDR2 reads YYREEE (reference sequence). Trimming took 0 bases from V and 8 from J, leaving 16 bases between them. The chain's CDR3 is CASSLVAGNLGTQYF. CDR3 bases: TGTGCCAGCAGCTTGGTGGCAGGGAACTTGGGTACGCAGTATTTT. Full variable domain (outside the CDR3, taken from reference TRBV5-4 and TRBJ2-3): ETGVTQSPTHLIKTRGQQVTLRCSSQSGHNTVSWYQQALGQGPQFIFQYYREEENGRGNFPPRFSGLQFPNYSSELNVNALELDDSALYLCASSLVAGNLGTQYFGPGTRLTVL.

The V gene is TRBV7-9, the J gene TRBJ2-2; TRBD1 is a possible D gene (5 bases). The CDR3 runs 17 residues. Trimming cost V 1 base and J 1 base, with 13 bases left between them. CDR1 and CDR2 from the germline V gene are SEHNR and FQNEAQ (reference sequence). This CDR3 reads CASSLVIGQGNTGELFF. CDR3 nucleotide sequence: TGTGCCAGCAGCTTAGTGATCGGGCAGGGGAACACCGGGGAGCTGTTTTTT.

The J gene is TRBJ2-4, the V gene TRBV3-1 (or the pseudogene TRBV3-2), with D possibly matching TRBD2 (6 bases). V lost 4 bases and J 0 bases, leaving 13 bases between the germline ends. Germline CDR1 is LGHDT and CDR2 is YNNKEL (reference sequence). CDR3 length: 16 amino acids. CDR3 sequence: CASSLRDLLAKNIQYF. CDR3 in DNA: TGTGCCAGCAGCCTTCGGGACTTACTAGCCAAAAACATTCAGTACTTC.

This rearrangement joins TRBV7-2 to TRBJ2-2, with D hard to call. Germline assignment: CDR1 SGHTA and CDR2 FQGNSA. The CDR3 contains 13 residues. V was clipped by 5 bases and J by 2 bases, with 6 bases between them. The CDR3 region is CASSKTNTGELFF. The CDR3 DNA reads as TGTGCCAGCAGCAAGACTAACACCGGGGAGCTGTTTTTT.

V usage is TRBV19 and J usage is TRBJ2-5, with 10 bases matching TRBD1. CDR1 is LNHDA, CDR2 SQIVND, per germline (reference sequence). The J segment lost 5 bases and the V segment lost 2 bases, leaving 8 bases of the junction unmatched. The CDR3 loop spans 16 amino acids. The CDR3 sequence: CASSISGQGRGETQYF. The CDR3 DNA is TGTGCCAGTAGTATATCGGGACAGGGGAGAGGGGAGACCCAGTACTTC.

The V call is TRBV6-6, the J call TRBJ2-7; 7 bases are a match to TRBD2. The germline V gene has CDR1 MNHNY and CDR2 SVGAGI (reference sequence). The CDR3 spans 15 residues. Trimming removed 2 bases from V and 5 bases from J; junction bases left unmatched: 9. The CDR3 nucleotides read TGTGCCAGCAGTTACCCCAACGCGGGGGTGGACGAGCAGTACTTC. This translates into CASSYPNAGVDEQYF.

The table lists this clone with a count of one. The chain recombines TRBV7-3 with TRBJ2-2; 12 bases map to TRBD2. The CDR3 totals 16 residues. Germline V gives CDR1 SGHTA, CDR2 FQGTGA. Unmatched junction bases numbered 3, after V lost 4 bases and J lost 3 bases. The CDR3 reads CASSSTSGGHTGELFF. CDR3 nucleotide sequence: TGTGCCAGCAGCTCGACTAGCGGGGGCCACACCGGGGAGCTGTTTTTT.

The rearrangement links TRBV14 to TRBJ1-2; D is unclear. V shed 1 base and J shed 6 bases, with 6 bases lying between them. This CDR3 is built from 12 residues. CDR1 and CDR2 from the germline V gene are SGHDN and FVKESK. The CDR3 DNA follows: TGTGCCAGCAGCCAAGTACAGAATGGCTACACCTTC. This codes for CASSQVQNGYTF.

V gene TRBV6-1 combines with J gene TRBJ1-1; TRBD1 matches 9 bases. This CDR3 has 17 amino acids. V trimming: 8 bases; J trimming: 4 bases; junction bases outside the gene matches: 17. CDR1 is MNHNS and CDR2 is SASEGT in the germline V gene. For the CDR3, the DNA is TGTGCCAGCGGTGTGCTCTCGAGGACAGGGGCGGGCACTGAAGCTTTCTTT. This gives the protein CASGVLSRTGAGTEAFF.

Here the CDR3 reads CASSMVPSGYEQYF. In nucleotides, the CDR3 is TGTGCCAGTAGTATGGTCCCTAGCGGATACGAGCAGTACTTC. The rearrangement links TRBV19 to TRBJ2-7, with 7 bases lining up with TRBD2. The V gene's germline CDR1 is LNHDA and CDR2 SQIVND (reference sequence). V dropped 3 bases and J dropped 4; count of bases not matched to a gene: 6. There are 14 residues in the CDR3.

V gene TRBV5-1 combines with J gene TRBJ1-1, with D hard to call. CDR1 is SGHRS, CDR2 YFSETQ, per germline. This CDR3 is built from 14 residues. V was shortened by 3 bases and J by 1 base, with 10 bases between the two germline ends. The CDR3 nucleotides read TGCGCCAGCAGCTCAGGAGGTTGGAACACTGAAGCTTTCTTT. Its translation: CASSSGGWNTEAFF.

This chain uses TRBV6-5 with TRBJ2-1; the D is unclear. The V gene lost 1 base and the J gene lost 7 bases, with 14 bases spanning the gap. Germline V lookup: CDR1 MNHEY, CDR2 SVGAGI. This CDR3 is 15 amino acids long. In nucleotides, the CDR3 is TGTGCCAGCAGTTACTTCCAGGTCACTCGTAATGAGCAGTTCTTC. It specifies CASSYFQVTRNEQFF.

The J gene is TRBJ2-7, the V gene TRBV29-1; 10 bases match TRBD2. Germline lookup yields CDR1 SQVTM and CDR2 ANQGSEA. With V trimmed by 8 bases and J by 3 bases, 10 bases remained unmatched. The CDR3 has 14 amino acids. The CDR3 region has the DNA TGCAGCCCGGACCTACTAGCGGGATTCTACGAGCAGTACTTC. Its protein is CSPDLLAGFYEQYF.

V gene TRBV27 combines with J gene TRBJ1-2; tentative D call: TRBD1 (6 bases). The CDR3 runs 13 residues. Germline assignment: CDR1 MNHEY and CDR2 SMNVEV (reference sequence). V lost 2 bases and J lost 5, with 9 bases in between. Here the CDR3 reads CASSLQGSYGYTF. The CDR3 DNA is TGTGCCAGCAGTTTACAGGGGTCGTATGGCTACACCTTC.

This clone came up once. The rearrangement joins TRBV29-1 to TRBJ2-3, with 11 positions matching TRBD2. Losses at the gene ends were 6 bases for V and 3 bases for J; bases not matched to a gene: 5. The CDR3 length is 14 residues. CDR1 and CDR2 from the germline V gene are SQVTM and ANQGSEA. The DNA of the CDR3 is TGCAGCGTGGAGCGACTAGCGGGAACAGATACGCAGTATTTT. It is translated as CSVERLAGTDTQYF.

Concerning this clone itself: This could be a read error, since a much larger clone is one nucleotide away. The V and J genes are TRBV7-3 and TRBJ2-7; 13 nucleotides match TRBD2. Germline assignment: CDR1 SGHTA and CDR2 FQGTGA. This CDR3 is built from 15 residues. J lost 2 bases, V lost 3 bases, and 1 base had no gene match. The CDR3 spells CASSFGLAGAYEQYF. As DNA, the CDR3 is TGTGCCAGCAGCTTTGGACTAGCGGGGGCCTACGAGCAGTACTTC.

V usage is TRBV7-9 and J usage is TRBJ2-2; 10 positions match TRBD2. The CDR3 extends over 16 amino acids. The V gene end was trimmed by 5 bases and the J gene end by 4 bases; junction bases not matched to a gene: 7. The germline V gene has CDR1 SEHNR and CDR2 FQNEAQ (reference sequence). This chain's CDR3 is CASSPSLAGVTGELFF. CDR3 in DNA: TGTGCCAGCAGCCCCTCCCTAGCGGGAGTCACCGGGGAGCTGTTTTTT.

This clone was observed at least ten times. The rearrangement links TRBV18 to TRBJ1-6, with 8 bases identical to TRBD1. The junction had 4 bases not matched to a gene; V was cut back by 5 bases and J by 7 bases. In germline, CDR1 is KGHSH, CDR2 LQKENI. There are 14 residues in the CDR3. As DNA, the CDR3 is TGTGCCAGCTCAGCGACAGGGGCCAATTCACCCCTCCACTTT. Protein sequence: CASSATGANSPLHF.

The genes are TRBV6-2 or TRBV6-3 and TRBJ1-3; no clear D. CDR1 MNHEY and CDR2 SVGEGT come from the germline V gene. V lost 2 bases to trimming and J lost 0 bases, with 8 bases between them. The CDR3 loop spans 15 amino acids. CDR3 bases: TGTGCCAGCAGTTACGGCGGTCACTCTGGAAACACCATATATTTT. Translated, it gives CASSYGGHSGNTIYF.

This clone was observed a few times. The rearrangement uses TRBV19 and TRBJ1-1; 7 bases map to TRBD1. The CDR3 is made up of 16 amino acids. Losses at the gene ends were 6 bases for V and 1 base for J; bases not matched to a gene: 11. The germline CDR1 and CDR2 sequences are LNHDA and SQIVND (reference sequence). This CDR3 is CASSQTWKGANTEAFF. DNA of the CDR3: TGTGCCAGTAGCCAGACATGGAAGGGGGCGAACACTGAAGCTTTCTTT.

The V and J genes are TRBV7-3 and TRBJ2-1, with 14 bases that match TRBD2. V lost 5 bases to trimming and J lost 8 bases; unmatched junction nucleotides: 5. This CDR3 has 15 amino acids. Germline V gives CDR1 SGHTA, CDR2 FQGTGA. In DNA form, the CDR3 reads TGTGCCAGCAGCAAACCGGGACTAGCGGGGGATGAGCAGTTCTTC. This gives the protein CASSKPGLAGDEQFF.

The rearrangement uses TRBV18 and TRBJ1-5; 12 nucleotides line up with TRBD1. The germline V gene has CDR1 KGHSH and CDR2 LQKENI. V lost 6 bases, J lost 1 base, and 10 bases stayed unmatched. This CDR3 has 18 residues. The CDR3 is CASSLAGQGAPSNQPQHF. The CDR3 nucleotides read TGTGCCAGCTCCCTTGCGGGACAGGGGGCGCCGAGCAATCAGCCCCAGCATTTT. Filled out from reference TRBV18 and TRBJ1-5, the complete variable domain reads NAGVMQNPRHLVRRRGQEARLRCSPMKGHSHVYWYRQLPEEGLKFMVYLQKENIIDESGMPKERFSAEFPKEGPSILRIQQVVRGDSAAYFCASSLAGQGAPSNQPQHFGDGTRLSIL.

This clone was counted once. This chain connects TRBV27 to TRBJ2-7, with 7 bases that match TRBD1. Germline CDR1 and CDR2: MNHEY and SMNVEV (reference sequence). This CDR3 region has 16 residues. The V segment lost 5 bases and the J segment 4 bases; nucleotides outside the gene matches: 14. CDR3 in amino acids: CASSVQTGSRSYEQYF. In nucleotides, the CDR3 is TGTGCCAGCAGTGTTCAGACAGGGTCCCGGAGTTACGAGCAGTACTTC.

The V call is TRBV6-6, the J call TRBJ1-6; possible D gene TRBD1, 5 bases. V dropped 6 bases and J dropped 2 bases, with 11 bases sitting between them. The CDR3 runs to 15 residues. Germline V lookup: CDR1 MNHNY, CDR2 SVGAGI (reference sequence). The CDR3 DNA sequence: TGTGCCAGCAGAAACGACAGTACCTATAATTCACCCCTCCACTTT. Its protein product is CASRNDSTYNSPLHF.

The V gene is TRBV19, the J gene TRBJ1-3; possibly TRBD1 for D (6 bases). CDR1 is LNHDA, CDR2 SQIVND, per germline (reference sequence). The CDR3 is 15 amino acids. The germline V and J ends were trimmed by 4 bases and 6 bases, with 16 bases remaining between them. The CDR3 loop is CASSKLRQDLNTIYF. The CDR3 nucleotides read TGTGCCAGTAGTAAACTCCGACAGGATCTAAACACCATATATTTT.

This clone was observed a single time. The rearrangement joins TRBV28 to TRBJ1-1; TRBD1 might be the D (6 bases). Germline V lookup: CDR1 MDHEN, CDR2 SYDVKM. CDR3 length: 14 amino acids. The V gene lost 4 bases and the J gene lost 7 bases, with 16 bases spanning the gap. In DNA form, the CDR3 reads TGTGCCAGCAGTTCTCTATACAGGGCTGATGAAGCTTTCTTT. It is translated as CASSSLYRADEAFF.